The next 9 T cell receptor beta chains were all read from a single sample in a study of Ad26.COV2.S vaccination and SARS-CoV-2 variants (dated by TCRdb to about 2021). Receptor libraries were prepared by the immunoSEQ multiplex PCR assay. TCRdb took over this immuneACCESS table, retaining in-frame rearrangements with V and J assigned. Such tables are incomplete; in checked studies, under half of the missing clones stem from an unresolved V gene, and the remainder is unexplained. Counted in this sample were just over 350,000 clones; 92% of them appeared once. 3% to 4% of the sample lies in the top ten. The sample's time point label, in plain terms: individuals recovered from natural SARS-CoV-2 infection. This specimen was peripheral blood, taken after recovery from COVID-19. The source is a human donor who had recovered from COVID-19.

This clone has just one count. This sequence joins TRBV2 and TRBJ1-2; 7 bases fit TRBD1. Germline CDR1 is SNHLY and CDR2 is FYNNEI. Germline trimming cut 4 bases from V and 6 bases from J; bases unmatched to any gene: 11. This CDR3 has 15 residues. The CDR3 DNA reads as TGTGCCAGCAGTGTGGGTGACAGGGCATTAGATGGCTACACCTTC. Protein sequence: CASSVGDRALDGYTF.

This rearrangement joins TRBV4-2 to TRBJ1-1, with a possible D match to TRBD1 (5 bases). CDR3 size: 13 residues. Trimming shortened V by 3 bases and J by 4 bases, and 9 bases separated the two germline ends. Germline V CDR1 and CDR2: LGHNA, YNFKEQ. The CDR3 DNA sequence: TGTGCCAGCAGCCAGAGGGGTATCACTGAAGCTTTCTTT. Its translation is CASSQRGITEAFF.

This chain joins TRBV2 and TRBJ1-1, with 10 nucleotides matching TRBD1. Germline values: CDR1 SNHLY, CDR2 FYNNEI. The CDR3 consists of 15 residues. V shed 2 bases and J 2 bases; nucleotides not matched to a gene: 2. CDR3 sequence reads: CASSERDRGNTEAFF. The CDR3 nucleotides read TGTGCCAGCAGTGAACGGGACAGGGGAAACACTGAAGCTTTCTTT.

The CDR3 loop is CASSPGQGYNQPQHF. In DNA, the CDR3 is TGTGCCAGCAGTCCCGGACAGGGTTACAATCAGCCCCAGCATTTT. This chain uses TRBV2 with TRBJ1-5, with 8 bases lining up with TRBD1. V was pared by 5 bases and J by 3 bases, with 6 bases of the junction left unmatched. The germline V gene has CDR1 SNHLY and CDR2 FYNNEI. The CDR3 is 15 amino acids.

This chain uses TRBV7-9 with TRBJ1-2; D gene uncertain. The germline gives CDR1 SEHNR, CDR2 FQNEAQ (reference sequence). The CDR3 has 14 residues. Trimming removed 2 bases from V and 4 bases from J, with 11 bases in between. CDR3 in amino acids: CASSLLGPVYGYTF. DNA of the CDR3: TGTGCCAGCAGCTTACTAGGGCCGGTCTATGGCTACACCTTC. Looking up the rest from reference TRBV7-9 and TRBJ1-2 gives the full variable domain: DTGVSQNPRHKITKRGQNVTFRCDPISEHNRLYWYRQTLGQGPEFLTYFQNEAQLEKSRLLSDRFSAERPKGSFSTLEIQRTEQGDSAMYLCASSLLGPVYGYTFGSGTRLTVV.

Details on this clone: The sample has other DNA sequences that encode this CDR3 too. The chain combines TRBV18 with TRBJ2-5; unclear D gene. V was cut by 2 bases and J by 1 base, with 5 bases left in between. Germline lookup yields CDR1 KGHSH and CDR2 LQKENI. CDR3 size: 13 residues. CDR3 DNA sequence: TGTGCCAGCTCACCAGGGTCCCAAGAGACCCAGTACTTC. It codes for CASSPGSQETQYF.

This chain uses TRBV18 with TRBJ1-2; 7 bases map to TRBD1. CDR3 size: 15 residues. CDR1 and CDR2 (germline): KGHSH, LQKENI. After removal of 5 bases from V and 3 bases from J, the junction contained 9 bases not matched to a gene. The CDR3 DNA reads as TGTGCCAGCTCAAACTACAGGGGAAAGGACTATGGCTACACCTTC. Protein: CASSNYRGKDYGYTF.

CDR3 in amino acids: CSASPALGTGELFF. The DNA of the CDR3 is TGCAGTGCTAGTCCTGCTCTCGGCACCGGGGAGCTGTTTTTT. The chain couples TRBV20-1 to TRBJ2-2; D ambiguous. Deletions cut 3 bases from V and 4 bases from J, with 12 bases between. In germline, CDR1 is DFQATT, CDR2 SNEGSKA (reference sequence). The CDR3 runs to 14 residues.

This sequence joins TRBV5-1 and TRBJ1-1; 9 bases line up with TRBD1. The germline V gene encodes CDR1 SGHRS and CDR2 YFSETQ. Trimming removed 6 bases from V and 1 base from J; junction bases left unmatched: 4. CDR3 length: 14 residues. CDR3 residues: CASTPQGANTEAFF. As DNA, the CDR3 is TGCGCCAGCACCCCACAGGGGGCGAACACTGAAGCTTTCTTT. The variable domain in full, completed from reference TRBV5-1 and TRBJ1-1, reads KAGVTQTPRYLIKTRGQQVTLSCSPISGHRSVSWYQQTPGQGLQFLFEYFSETQRNKGNFPGRFSGRQFSNSRSEMNVSTLELGDSALYLCASTPQGANTEAFFGQGTRLTVV.